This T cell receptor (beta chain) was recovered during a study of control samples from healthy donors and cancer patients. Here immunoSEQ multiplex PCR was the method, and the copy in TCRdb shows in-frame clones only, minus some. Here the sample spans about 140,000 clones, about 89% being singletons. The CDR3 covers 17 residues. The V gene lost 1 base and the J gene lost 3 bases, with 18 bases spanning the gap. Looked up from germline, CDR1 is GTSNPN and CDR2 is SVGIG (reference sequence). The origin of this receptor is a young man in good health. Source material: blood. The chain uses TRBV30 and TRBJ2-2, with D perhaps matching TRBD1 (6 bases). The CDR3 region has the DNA TGTGCCTGGAGTGGTCTCCGGGACACCGACTACACCGGGGAGCTGTTTTTT. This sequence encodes CAWSGLRDTDYTGELFF.